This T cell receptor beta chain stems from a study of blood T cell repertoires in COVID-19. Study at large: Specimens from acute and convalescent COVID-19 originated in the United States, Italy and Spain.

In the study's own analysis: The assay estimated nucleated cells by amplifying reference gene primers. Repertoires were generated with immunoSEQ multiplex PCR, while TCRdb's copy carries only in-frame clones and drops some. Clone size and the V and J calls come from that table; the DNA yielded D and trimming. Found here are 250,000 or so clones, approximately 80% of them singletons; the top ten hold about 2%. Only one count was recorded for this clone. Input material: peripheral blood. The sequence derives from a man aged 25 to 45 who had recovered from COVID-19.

CDR3: CASSFFDLAGTEAFF. The CDR3 DNA reads as TGTGCCAGCAGTTTTTTCGACCTGGCAGGCACTGAAGCTTTCTTT. The rearrangement joins TRBV2 to TRBJ1-1; D call uncertain. The CDR3 length is 15 residues. Trimming took 5 bases from V and 4 from J, leaving 17 bases between them. CDR1 is SNHLY, CDR2 FYNNEI, per germline.